The sequence of this TCR beta chain was determined in a study of blood T cell repertoires in COVID-19. Germline V CDR1 and CDR2: LGHDT, YNNKEL (reference sequence). The V gene end was trimmed by 7 bases and the J gene end by 9 bases; junction bases not matched to a gene: 6. The CDR3 sequence is 14 residues long. This clone was seen a few times. Source study methods: Amplification of reference gene primers was used by the study to estimate nucleated cell counts. Measured with immunoSEQ multiplex PCR; TCRdb has only the in-frame clones, and not every one. V, J and clone size are taken as reported in that table, and D and trimming were inferred from the DNA itself. The sample records 150,000 to 200,000 clones, about 85% being singletons.

V and J are TRBV3-1 (or the pseudogene TRBV3-2) and TRBJ1-6; 10 bases match TRBD1. The source is a woman between 25 and 40 years old with active or convalescent COVID-19. The material sequenced was peripheral blood. CDR3 protein: CASTPGTGVSPLHF. The DNA of the CDR3 is TGTGCCAGCACCCCTGGGACAGGGGTTTCACCCCTCCACTTT.